This T cell receptor (beta chain) comes out of a study of T cell responses to AZD1222 COVID-19 vaccine. The V gene's germline CDR1 is MNHEY and CDR2 SVGAGI. The V and J ends lost 2 bases and 2 bases, in that order; junction bases with no gene match: 8. CDR3 length: 16 residues. Sequenced by immunoSEQ multiplex PCR; TCRdb stores in-frame clones only, minus some. The table records 100,000 to 150,000 clones, just over 90% of them present only once. The chain employs TRBV6-5 and TRBJ2-7, with TRBD2 matching 8 bases. The specimen was peripheral blood, collected on day 0 of AZD1222 vaccination. The receptor's source is an adult in good health. The CDR3 DNA reads TGTGCCAGCAGTTACGCCACTAGCGGACTTACCTACGAGCAGTACTTC. Translated: CASSYATSGLTYEQYF.